The 28 T cell receptor beta chains below all came from one sample that was sequenced in a study of CD8+ T cells in alopecia areata. Sequencing templates came from extracted RNA that was reverse transcribed into cDNA. The method was immunoSEQ multiplex PCR; TCRdb's version includes in-frame clones alone and lacks a portion of them. Here the sample spans 60,000 to 85,000 clones, approximately 28% being singletons. Treatment described: oral pan-JAK inhibitor, 5-10 mg twice daily. The sequencing used CD8+ T cells sorted from blood, collected at week 4, from a patient treated with tofacitinib. The receptor set was obtained from a human donor with alopecia areata.

This chain joins TRBV2 and TRBJ1-2, with D perhaps TRBD1 (6 bases). The CDR3 totals 12 residues. Trimming took 6 bases from V and 6 from J, leaving 11 bases between them. Per the germline V gene, CDR1 is SNHLY and CDR2 is FYNNEI. This CDR3 reads CASRVRGDGYTF. In DNA, the CDR3 is TGTGCCAGCAGAGTCAGGGGAGATGGCTACACCTTC.

This clone was recorded at least ten times. V is TRBV13 and J is TRBJ2-6; no definite D call. Trimming shortened V by 7 bases and J by 1 base, and 5 bases separated the two germline ends. Germline CDR1 PRHDT, CDR2 FYEKMQ (reference sequence). The CDR3 length is 13 residues. In DNA, the CDR3 is TGTGCCAGCATCGAATCTGGGGCCAACGTCCTGACTTTC. Translated, it gives CASIESGANVLTF.

The CDR3 DNA sequence: TGCGCCAGCAGCTTACCGGGACAGGGACAGAATGAGCAGTTCTTC. Translation gives CASSLPGQGQNEQFF. The rearrangement joins TRBV5-1 to TRBJ2-1, with 9 bases lining up with TRBD1. The germline CDR1 and CDR2 sequences are SGHRS and YFSETQ. The J segment lost 7 bases and the V segment lost 2 bases, leaving 7 bases of the junction unmatched. This CDR3 has 15 amino acids.

The table lists this clone with a few counts. The CDR3 sequence is CASSIGTFPEQYF. The CDR3 nucleotides read TGTGCCAGCAGTATTGGGACATTCCCAGAGCAGTACTTC. This chain uses TRBV2 with TRBJ2-7; tentatively, D is TRBD1 (6 bases). The CDR3 consists of 13 residues. V was cut by 5 bases and J by 7 bases, with 15 bases left in between. Germline V gene data show CDR1 as SNHLY and CDR2 as FYNNEI.

The V and J genes are TRBV4-1 and TRBJ2-7, with 8 bases aligning to TRBD2. V was clipped by 4 bases and J by 6 bases; unmatched bases: 14. This CDR3 contains 16 residues. Germline V gene sequence: CDR1 MGHRA, CDR2 YSYEKL. CDR3 nucleotide sequence: TGCGCCAGCAGCCCCGGCGCCTGGGCGGGAGGCGGCGAGCAGTACTTC. Protein: CASSPGAWAGGGEQYF.

The chain recombines TRBV4-1 with TRBJ1-5; D unclear. The CDR3 is 15 residues long. Looked up from germline, CDR1 is MGHRA and CDR2 is YSYEKL. Trimming left V 5 bases short and J 3 bases short, with 14 bases between. Written as DNA, the CDR3 is TGCGCCAGCAGCATCGGGAATTGGGCCAATCAGCCCCAGCATTTT. It translates to CASSIGNWANQPQHF.

The V and J genes are TRBV29-1 and TRBJ2-7, with 7 bases identical to TRBD2. This CDR3 is 13 amino acids long. CDR1 SQVTM and CDR2 ANQGSEA come from the germline V gene. The junction had 11 bases not matched to a gene; V was cut back by 7 bases and J by 5 bases. Written as DNA, the CDR3 is TGCAGCGCCGATTCTCGGGGAGGGAACGAGCAGTACTTC. Amino acids: CSADSRGGNEQYF.

This chain joins TRBV11-2 and TRBJ2-3; D is unresolved. The CDR3 has 15 amino acids. V was trimmed by 2 bases and J by 4 bases, leaving 13 bases between them. The germline V gene has CDR1 SGHAT and CDR2 FQNNGV. CDR3 sequence (DNA): TGTGCCAGCAGCTTATCTCCTTGGCGAGCAGATACGCAGTATTTT. Its translation: CASSLSPWRADTQYF. Based on the CDR3 plus reference TRBV11-2 and TRBJ2-3, the full variable domain is EAGVAQSPRYKIIEKRQSVAFWCNPISGHATLYWYQQILGQGPKLLIQFQNNGVVDDSQLPKDRFSAERLKGVDSTLKIQPAKLEDSAVYLCASSLSPWRADTQYFGPGTRLTVL.

DNA of the CDR3: TGCAGCGTCAGGACTACTAGCGACTACGAGCAGTACTTC. Translated: CSVRTTSDYEQYF. The rearrangement links TRBV29-1 to TRBJ2-7; 7 bases fit TRBD2. This CDR3 contains 13 residues. Trimming took 6 bases from V and 3 from J; bases not matched to a gene: 8. Germline loops: CDR1 SQVTM, CDR2 ANQGSEA.

This clone was observed a few times. The genes are TRBV7-9 and TRBJ1-1; D gene unclear. The CDR3 covers 14 residues. The V end was cut by 7 bases, the J end by 1 base, with 13 bases between. Germline V CDR1 and CDR2: SEHNR, FQNEAQ (reference sequence). Here the CDR3 DNA reads TGTGCCAGCATAGCCTTCAACAGGAACACTGAAGCTTTCTTT. It translates to CASIAFNRNTEAFF. Variable domain in full (rest from reference TRBV7-9 and TRBJ1-1): DTGVSQNPRHKITKRGQNVTFRCDPISEHNRLYWYRQTLGQGPEFLTYFQNEAQLEKSRLLSDRFSAERPKGSFSTLEIQRTEQGDSAMYLCASIAFNRNTEAFFGQGTRLTVV.

The chain is built from TRBV29-1 and TRBJ1-1; D ambiguous. V was trimmed by 6 bases and J by 10 bases, leaving 12 bases between them. Looked up from germline, CDR1 is SQVTM and CDR2 is ANQGSEA. The CDR3 runs 10 residues. The CDR3 is CSVEQVGAFF. The CDR3 nucleotides are TGCAGCGTAGAGCAGGTGGGAGCTTTCTTT.

The table lists this clone with a few counts. The rearrangement uses TRBV2 and TRBJ2-7; D is unresolved. CDR1 is SNHLY, CDR2 FYNNEI, per germline. V lost 7 bases, J lost 4 bases, and 20 bases lay in between. The CDR3 loop spans 15 amino acids. The CDR3 coding sequence is TGTGCCAGCACGTTCGGCAGGACGATACGTTACGAGCAGTACTTC. This codes for CASTFGRTIRYEQYF.

This sequence joins TRBV4-1 and TRBJ2-3; TRBD1 aligns across 9 bases. Germline CDR1 reads MGHRA; CDR2 reads YSYEKL. Trimming cost V 4 bases and J 3 bases; bases outside gene matches: 5. CDR3 length: 15 residues. This CDR3 is CASSPAGTGTDTQYF. The DNA for the CDR3 is TGCGCCAGCAGCCCCGCCGGGACAGGGACAGATACGCAGTATTTT.

In this sample, this clone turned up a few times. The rearrangement joins TRBV29-1 to TRBJ2-5; TRBD1 matches at 7 bases. J was trimmed by 5 bases and V by 2 bases; bases with no gene match: 8. The CDR3 has 14 amino acids. The V gene's germline CDR1 is SQVTM and CDR2 ANQGSEA. CDR3 nucleotide sequence: TGCAGCGTTGAAACAGGGGCCCGGGCGGAGACCCAGTACTTC. Its translation: CSVETGARAETQYF.

The J gene is TRBJ1-1, the V gene TRBV27; the D gene is possibly TRBD1 (5 bases). Trimming removed 8 bases from V and 2 bases from J, with 12 bases in between. Germline loops: CDR1 MNHEY, CDR2 SMNVEV (reference sequence). CDR3 length equals 13 residues. CDR3 coding DNA: TGTGCCAGCTGGAGACAGCCAAACACTGAAGCTTTCTTT. This translates into CASWRQPNTEAFF.

This chain joins TRBV7-9 and TRBJ2-2; D not resolved. Germline loops: CDR1 SEHNR, CDR2 FQNEAQ (reference sequence). CDR3 length equals 14 residues. The V and J ends lost 0 bases and 5 bases respectively, with 7 bases between them. CDR3 sequence: CASSLAPGTGELFF. DNA of the CDR3: TGTGCCAGCAGCTTAGCGCCAGGAACCGGGGAGCTGTTTTTT.

The count of this clone is one. The chain joins TRBV6-6 to TRBJ2-7; D is tentatively TRBD1 or TRBD2 (5 bases each). The CDR3 is made up of 13 amino acids. The ends were cut back, 2 bases at V and 6 bases at J, with 11 bases in the middle. The V gene's germline CDR1 is MNHNY and CDR2 SVGAGI (reference sequence). The CDR3 region is CASSYVGRGEQYF. The CDR3, as DNA: TGTGCCAGCAGTTACGTGGGACGTGGCGAGCAGTACTTC.

This clone was seen a few times. This chain uses TRBV29-1 with TRBJ2-2; no definite D call. The CDR3 is 11 amino acids. V was clipped by 5 bases and J by 6 bases, with 7 bases between them. CDR1 and CDR2 from the germline V gene are SQVTM and ANQGSEA. The CDR3 DNA is TGCAGCGTTCCGACGGCCGGGGAGCTGTTTTTT. Its translation is CSVPTAGELFF.

This clone showed up just a few times. The rearrangement joins TRBV29-1 to TRBJ1-2; tentative D call: TRBD1 (5 bases). The CDR3 totals 11 residues. Trimming took 5 bases from V and 5 from J, leaving 9 bases between them. Germline V gene lookup returns CDR1 SQVTM and CDR2 ANQGSEA. CDR3 DNA sequence: TGCAGCGTTCGTCAGGGTTATGGCTACACCTTC. The encoded protein is CSVRQGYGYTF. Complete variable domain (other parts from reference TRBV29-1 and TRBJ1-2): SAVISQKPSRDICQRGTSLTIQCQVDSQVTMMFWYRQQPGQSLTLIATANQGSEATYESGFVIDKFPISRPNLTFSTLTVSNMSPEDSSIYLCSVRQGYGYTFGSGTRLTVV.

The chain couples TRBV30 to TRBJ2-7; D is perhaps TRBD2 (6 bases). This CDR3 spans 12 amino acids. V was trimmed by 4 bases and J by 5 bases, leaving 12 bases between them. CDR1 and CDR2 (germline): GTSNPN, SVGIG (reference sequence). The CDR3 DNA is TGTGCCTGGATGGGGACTTTCGACGAGCAGTACTTC. Amino acids: CAWMGTFDEQYF.

In this sample, this clone turned up a few times. The V gene is TRBV2, the J gene TRBJ2-7; D remains unclear. The CDR3 is made up of 12 amino acids. Germline assignment: CDR1 SNHLY and CDR2 FYNNEI. V lost 6 bases and J 4 bases, leaving 10 bases between the germline ends. This CDR3 is CASSVEVYEQYF. For the CDR3, the DNA is TGTGCCAGCAGCGTGGAAGTATACGAGCAGTACTTC.

As concerns this clone: This sequence is one base from a far larger clone and is likely a read error. The chain recombines TRBV7-2 with TRBJ2-1, with 7 bases identical to TRBD2. Germline V gives CDR1 SGHTA, CDR2 FQGNSA. The CDR3 covers 13 residues. The V and J ends lost 1 base and 6 bases, in that order; junction bases with no gene match: 0. The DNA of the CDR3 is TGTGCCAGCAGCTTAGGGACTAGCAATGAGCAGTTCTTC. Protein sequence: CASSLGTSNEQFF.

J is TRBJ2-7 and V is TRBV29-1; possibly TRBD2 for D (5 bases). Trimming took 6 bases from V and 3 from J, leaving 15 bases between them. CDR1 SQVTM and CDR2 ANQGSEA come from the germline V gene. CDR3 length: 13 residues. CDR3 sequence: CSVSLGVVYEQYF. The DNA of the CDR3 is TGCAGCGTCTCTCTCGGGGTAGTCTACGAGCAGTACTTC.

The rearrangement links TRBV5-1 to TRBJ1-1; maybe TRBD1 (5 bases). Trimming left V 1 base short and J 7 bases short, with 8 bases between. CDR1 and CDR2 from the germline V gene are SGHRS and YFSETQ. The CDR3 has 12 residues. The CDR3 bases are TGCGCCAGCAGCTTGCTCGACAGTGAAGCTTTCTTT. This codes for CASSLLDSEAFF.

Concerning this clone: Other DNA sequences within the sample encode an identical CDR3. The chain is built from TRBV30 and TRBJ2-7; D remains unclear. Germline CDR1 reads GTSNPN; CDR2 reads SVGIG (reference sequence). V shed 0 bases and J shed 1 base, with 4 bases lying between them. The CDR3 loop spans 12 amino acids. For the CDR3, the DNA is TGTGCCTGGAGTGTACGATCCTACGAGCAGTACTTC. Translated: CAWSVRSYEQYF.

The genes are TRBV11-2 and TRBJ2-5; D might be TRBD2 (6 bases). V dropped 4 bases and J dropped 4 bases, with 22 bases sitting between them. CDR1 and CDR2 (germline): SGHAT, FQNNGV. CDR3 length: 17 amino acids. CDR3 loop: CASSSGVSVAGRETQYF. CDR3 DNA sequence: TGTGCCAGCAGCTCGGGGGTTAGTGTGGCAGGGAGAGAGACCCAGTACTTC.

A few counts support this clone. The chain is built from TRBV2 and TRBJ2-7; the match to TRBD2 covers 8 bases. Germline-derived CDR1 and CDR2 are SNHLY and FYNNEI. The CDR3 has 14 amino acids. The V and J ends lost 4 bases and 1 base, in that order; junction bases with no gene match: 3. Here the CDR3 DNA reads TGTGCCAGCAGTGCCGGCGGGGGGTCCTACGAGCAGTACTTC. Its protein product is CASSAGGGSYEQYF.

This clone was counted a few times. V is TRBV30 and J is TRBJ2-3; maybe TRBD2 (6 bases). Germline V gene lookup returns CDR1 GTSNPN and CDR2 SVGIG (reference sequence). The CDR3 length is 14 residues. V shed 8 bases and J shed 6 bases, with 21 bases lying between them. DNA for the CDR3: TGTGCCAGCAGCTTAGCCAGCGGGCTTGATACGCAGTATTTT. Translation gives CASSLASGLDTQYF.